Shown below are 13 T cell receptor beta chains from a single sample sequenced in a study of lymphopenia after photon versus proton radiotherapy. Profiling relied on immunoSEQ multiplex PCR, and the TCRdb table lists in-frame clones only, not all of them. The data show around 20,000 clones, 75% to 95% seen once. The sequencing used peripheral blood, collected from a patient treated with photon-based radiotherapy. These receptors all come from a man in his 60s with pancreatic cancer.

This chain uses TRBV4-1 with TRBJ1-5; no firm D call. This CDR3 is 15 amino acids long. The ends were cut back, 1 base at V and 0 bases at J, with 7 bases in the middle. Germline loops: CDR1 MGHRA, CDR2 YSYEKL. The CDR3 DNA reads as TGCGCCAGCAGCCAAGTCCTAAATAGCAATCAGCCCCAGCATTTT. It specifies CASSQVLNSNQPQHF.

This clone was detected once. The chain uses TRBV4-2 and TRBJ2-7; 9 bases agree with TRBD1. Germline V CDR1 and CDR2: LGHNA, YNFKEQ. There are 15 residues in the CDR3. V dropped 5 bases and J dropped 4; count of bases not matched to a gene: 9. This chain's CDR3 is CASSATGTGWYEQYF. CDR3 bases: TGTGCCAGCAGCGCAACCGGGACAGGGTGGTACGAGCAGTACTTC.

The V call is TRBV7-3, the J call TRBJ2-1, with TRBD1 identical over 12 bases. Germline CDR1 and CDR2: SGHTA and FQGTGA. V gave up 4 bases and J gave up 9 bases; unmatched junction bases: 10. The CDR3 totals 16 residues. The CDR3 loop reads CASSSNRDRGRVEQFF. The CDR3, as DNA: TGTGCCAGCAGCTCCAACCGGGACAGGGGGCGGGTTGAGCAGTTCTTC.

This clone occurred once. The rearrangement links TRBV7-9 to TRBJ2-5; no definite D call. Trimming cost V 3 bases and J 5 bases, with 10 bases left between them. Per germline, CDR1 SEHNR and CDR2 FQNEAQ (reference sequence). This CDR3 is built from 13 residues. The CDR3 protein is CASSLRHGETQYF. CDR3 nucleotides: TGTGCCAGCAGCTTGAGGCATGGTGAGACCCAGTACTTC.

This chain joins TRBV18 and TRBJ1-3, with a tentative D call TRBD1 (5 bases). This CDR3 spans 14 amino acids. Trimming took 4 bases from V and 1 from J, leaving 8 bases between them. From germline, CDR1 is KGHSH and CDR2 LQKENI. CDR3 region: CASSLSGSGNTIYF. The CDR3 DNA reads TGTGCCAGCTCACTGTCAGGGTCTGGAAACACCATATATTTT.

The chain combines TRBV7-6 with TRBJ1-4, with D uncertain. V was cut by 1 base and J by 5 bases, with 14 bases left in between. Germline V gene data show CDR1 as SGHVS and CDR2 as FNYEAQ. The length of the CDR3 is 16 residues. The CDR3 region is CASSLVDGPANEKLFF. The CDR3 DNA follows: TGTGCCAGCAGCTTAGTGGACGGTCCGGCGAATGAAAAACTGTTTTTT.

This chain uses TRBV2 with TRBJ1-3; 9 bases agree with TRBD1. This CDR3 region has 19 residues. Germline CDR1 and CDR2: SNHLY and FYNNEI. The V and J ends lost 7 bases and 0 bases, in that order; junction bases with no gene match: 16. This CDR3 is CASNPRDRDRWFSGNTIYF. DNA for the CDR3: TGTGCCAGCAACCCTCGGGACAGGGATCGTTGGTTCTCTGGAAACACCATATATTTT.

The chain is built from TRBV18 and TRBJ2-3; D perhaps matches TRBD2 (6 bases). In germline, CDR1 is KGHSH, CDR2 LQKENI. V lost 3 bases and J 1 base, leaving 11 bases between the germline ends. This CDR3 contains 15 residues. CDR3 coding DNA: TGTGCCAGCTCACCGGGCCCGGGGGGCACAGATACGCAGTATTTT. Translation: CASSPGPGGTDTQYF.

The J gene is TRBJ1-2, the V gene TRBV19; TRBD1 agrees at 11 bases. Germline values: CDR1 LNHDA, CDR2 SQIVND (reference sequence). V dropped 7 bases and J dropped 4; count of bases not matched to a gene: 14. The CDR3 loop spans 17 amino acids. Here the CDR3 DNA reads TGTGCCAGTACCCCAAGGACAGGGGGCAGCGCTGGCTATGGCTACACCTTC. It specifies CASTPRTGGSAGYGYTF. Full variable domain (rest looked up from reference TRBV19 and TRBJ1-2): DGGITQSPKYLFRKEGQNVTLSCEQNLNHDAMYWYRQDPGQGLRLIYYSQIVNDFQKGDIAEGYSVSREKKESFPLTVTSAQKNPTAFYLCASTPRTGGSAGYGYTFGSGTRLTVV.

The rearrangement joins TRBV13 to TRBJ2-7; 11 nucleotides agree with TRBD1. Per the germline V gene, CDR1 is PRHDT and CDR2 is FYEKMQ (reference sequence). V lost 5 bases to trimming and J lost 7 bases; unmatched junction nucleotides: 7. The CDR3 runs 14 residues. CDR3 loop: CASSPGQGAWEQYF. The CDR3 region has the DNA TGTGCCAGCAGCCCTGGACAGGGGGCTTGGGAGCAGTACTTC.

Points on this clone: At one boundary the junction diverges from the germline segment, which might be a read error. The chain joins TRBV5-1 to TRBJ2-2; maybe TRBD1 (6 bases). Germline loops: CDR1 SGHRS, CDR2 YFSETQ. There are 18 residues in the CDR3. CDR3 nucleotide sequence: TGCGCCAGCAGCTCCAAGAAAGGTCAGGGGATATTATTAGGGGAGCTGTCTTTT. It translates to CASSSKKGQGILLGELSF.

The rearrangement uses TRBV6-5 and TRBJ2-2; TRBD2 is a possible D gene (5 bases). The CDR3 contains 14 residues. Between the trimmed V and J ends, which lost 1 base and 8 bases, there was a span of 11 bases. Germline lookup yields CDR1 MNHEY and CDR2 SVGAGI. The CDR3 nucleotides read TGTGCCAGCAGTTACTTACGGGATGCAGGGGAGCTGTTTTTT. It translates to CASSYLRDAGELFF.

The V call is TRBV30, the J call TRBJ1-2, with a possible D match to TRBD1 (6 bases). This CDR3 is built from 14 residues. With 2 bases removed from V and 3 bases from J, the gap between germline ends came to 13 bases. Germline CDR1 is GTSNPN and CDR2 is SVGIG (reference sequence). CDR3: CAWSLQGIDYGYTF. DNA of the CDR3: TGTGCCTGGAGTCTACAGGGTATCGACTATGGCTACACCTTC.